At least ten counts were recorded for the clone carrying this TCR beta chain. The antigen is undetermined. The germline V gene encodes CDR1 SQVTM and CDR2 ANQGSEA. V lost 6 bases and J lost 9; bases outside the gene matches: 4. The CDR3 spans 13 residues. These data are taken from a study of CD8+CD57+ T cells in acquired aplastic anemia. Overall study: Healthy donors averaged around 10 million reads for CD4+ cells. Regarding the study as a whole: Overlap between patients and controls comprised 25 to 30 CD8+ CDR3 sequences. Patients did not significantly differ from controls in CD8+ Simpson's diversity.

Researchers used genomic DNA as the template to profile TCR beta VDJ and CDR3. TCRdb called the reads again in MiXCR, with one record for every CDR3 protein. The table has about 110,000 distinct CDR3 sequences, 50% to 65% seen once; the top ten hold under 35%. Sequenced material: sorted CD4+, CD8+, or CD8+CD57+ T cells (not recorded which) from PBMCs. The receptor's source is a human donor in good health, serving as a control. The V call is TRBV29-1, the J call TRBJ2-1, with 14 bases fitting TRBD2. The CDR3 nucleotides are TGCAGCGTGGGGACTAGCGGGGGCAGTGAGCAGTTCTTC. Amino acid sequence: CSVGTSGGSEQFF.